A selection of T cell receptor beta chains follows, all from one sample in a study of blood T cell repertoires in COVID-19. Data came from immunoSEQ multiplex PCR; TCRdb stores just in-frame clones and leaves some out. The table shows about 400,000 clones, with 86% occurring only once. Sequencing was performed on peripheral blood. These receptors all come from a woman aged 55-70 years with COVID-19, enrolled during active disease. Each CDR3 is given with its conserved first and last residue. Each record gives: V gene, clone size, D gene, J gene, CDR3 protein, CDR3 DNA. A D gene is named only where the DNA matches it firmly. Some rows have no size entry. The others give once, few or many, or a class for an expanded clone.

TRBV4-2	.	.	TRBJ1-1	CASSPNPGVNTEAFF	TGTGCCAGCAGCCCAAACCCAGGGGTAAACACTGAAGCTTTCTTT
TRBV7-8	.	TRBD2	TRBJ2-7	CASSLTRVAGFYEQYF	TGTGCCAGCAGCTTAACCAGAGTAGCGGGATTCTACGAGCAGTACTTC
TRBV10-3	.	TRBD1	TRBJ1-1	CAISTTGGFAEAFF	TGTGCCATCAGTACGACAGGGGGCTTCGCTGAAGCTTTCTTT
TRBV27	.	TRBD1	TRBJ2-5	CASSSDRGQGTQYF	TGTGCCAGCAGCTCCGACAGGGGCCAGGGGACCCAGTACTTC
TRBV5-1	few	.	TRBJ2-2	CASRGTLNTGELFF	TGCGCCAGCAGAGGGACATTGAACACCGGGGAGCTGTTTTTT
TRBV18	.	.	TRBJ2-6	CASSPTFNPRQYSGANVLTF	TGTGCCAGCTCCCCAACCTTCAACCCCCGACAGTACTCTGGGGCCAACGTCCTGACTTTC
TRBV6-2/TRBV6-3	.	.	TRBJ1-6	CASSYLSWRAGSPLHF	TGTGCCAGCAGTTACCTATCGTGGAGGGCCGGTTCACCCCTCCACTTT
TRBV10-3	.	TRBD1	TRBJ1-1	CAISETGESEAFF	TGTGCCATCAGTGAGACAGGGGAGAGTGAAGCTTTCTTT
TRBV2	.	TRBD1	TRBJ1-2	CASRAQGAYGYTF	TGTGCCAGCAGGGCGCAGGGGGCTTATGGCTACACCTTC
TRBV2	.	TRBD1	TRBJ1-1	CASSVEPGQGWTEAFF	TGTGCCAGCAGTGTAGAACCTGGACAGGGGTGGACTGAAGCTTTCTTT
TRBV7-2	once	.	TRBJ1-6	CASSFWPGGSSYNSPLHF	TGTGCCAGCAGCTTCTGGCCTGGAGGAAGCTCCTATAATTCACCCCTCCACTTT
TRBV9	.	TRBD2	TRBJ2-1	CASSVLSGVSYNEQFF	TGTGCCAGCAGCGTTCTTAGCGGGGTATCCTACAATGAGCAGTTCTTC
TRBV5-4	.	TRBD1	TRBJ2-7	CASSLQGAAYEQYF	TGTGCCAGCAGCTTGCAGGGGGCGGCCTACGAGCAGTACTTC
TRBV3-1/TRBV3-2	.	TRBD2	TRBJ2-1	CASSPFLAANEQFF	TGTGCCAGCAGCCCCTTTCTAGCGGCAAATGAGCAGTTCTTC
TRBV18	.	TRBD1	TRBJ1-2	CASFQMTGGNGYTF	TGTGCCAGCTTCCAAATGACAGGGGGTAACGGCTACACCTTC
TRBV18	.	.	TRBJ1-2	CASSPEGGADYTF	TGTGCCAGCTCACCAGAGGGGGGGGCCGACTACACCTTC
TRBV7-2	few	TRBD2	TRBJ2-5	CASSPSGGKETQYF	TGTGCCAGCAGTCCTAGCGGGGGGAAAGAGACCCAGTACTTC